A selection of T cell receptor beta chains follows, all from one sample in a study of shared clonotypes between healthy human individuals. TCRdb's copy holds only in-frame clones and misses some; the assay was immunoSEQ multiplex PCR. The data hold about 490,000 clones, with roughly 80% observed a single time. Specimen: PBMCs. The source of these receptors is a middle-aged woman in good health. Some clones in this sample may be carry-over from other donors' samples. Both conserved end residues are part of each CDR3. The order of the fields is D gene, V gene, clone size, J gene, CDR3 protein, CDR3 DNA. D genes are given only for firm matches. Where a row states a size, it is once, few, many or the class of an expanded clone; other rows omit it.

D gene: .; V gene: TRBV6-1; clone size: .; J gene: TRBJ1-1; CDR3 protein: CASSEAGFDTEAFF; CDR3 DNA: TGTGCCAGCAGTGAAGCAGGGTTTGACACTGAAGCTTTCTTT
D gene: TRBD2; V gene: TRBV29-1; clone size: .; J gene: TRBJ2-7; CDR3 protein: CSVRLAVGYEQYF; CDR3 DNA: TGCAGCGTCCGACTAGCGGTTGGCTACGAGCAGTACTTC
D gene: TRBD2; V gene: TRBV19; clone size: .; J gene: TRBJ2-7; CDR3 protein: CASTPGSGTFYEQYF; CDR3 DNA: TGTGCCAGTACCCCGGGGAGCGGGACTTTCTACGAGCAGTACTTC
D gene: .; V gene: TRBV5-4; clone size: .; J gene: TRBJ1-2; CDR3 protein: CASSLDRGPNYGYTF; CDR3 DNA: TGTGCCAGCAGCTTGGATCGGGGTCCTAACTATGGCTACACCTTC
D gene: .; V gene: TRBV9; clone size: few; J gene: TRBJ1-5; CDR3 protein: CASSTGSSNQPQHF; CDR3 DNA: TGTGCCAGCAGCACCGGGAGTAGCAATCAGCCCCAGCATTTT
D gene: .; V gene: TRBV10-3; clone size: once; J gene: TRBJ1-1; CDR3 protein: CAISERGKNTEAFF; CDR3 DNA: TGTGCCATCAGTGAGCGGGGTAAGAACACTGAAGCTTTCTTT
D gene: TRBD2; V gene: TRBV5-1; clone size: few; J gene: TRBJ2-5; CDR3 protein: CASSLAGRHEETQYF; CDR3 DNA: TGCGCCAGCAGCTTGGCCGGGAGGCACGAAGAGACCCAGTACTTC
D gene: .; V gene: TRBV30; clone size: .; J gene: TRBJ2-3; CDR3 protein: CAWSVTSDTQYF; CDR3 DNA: TGTGCCTGGAGTGTAACCAGCGATACGCAGTATTTT
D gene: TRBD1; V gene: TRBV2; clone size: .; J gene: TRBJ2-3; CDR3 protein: CASSRTGEQYF; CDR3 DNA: TGTGCCAGCAGCAGGACAGGAGAGCAGTATTTT
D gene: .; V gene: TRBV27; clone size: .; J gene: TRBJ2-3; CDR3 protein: CASSPRGPRTDTQYF; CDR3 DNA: TGTGCCAGCAGCCCCCGGGGGCCCCGCACAGATACGCAGTATTTT
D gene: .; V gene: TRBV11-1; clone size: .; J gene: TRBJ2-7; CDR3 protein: CASSLESVLSYEQYF; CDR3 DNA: TGTGCCAGCAGCTTAGAATCCGTCCTCTCCTACGAGCAGTACTTC
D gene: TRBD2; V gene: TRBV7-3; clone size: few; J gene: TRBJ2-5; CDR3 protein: CASSLNGRDSETQYF; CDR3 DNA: TGTGCCAGCAGCTTAAACGGGAGGGATAGTGAGACCCAGTACTTC
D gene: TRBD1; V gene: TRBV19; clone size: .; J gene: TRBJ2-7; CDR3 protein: CASSPTGEGEQYF; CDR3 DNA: TGTGCCAGTAGTCCGACAGGGGAAGGCGAGCAGTACTTC
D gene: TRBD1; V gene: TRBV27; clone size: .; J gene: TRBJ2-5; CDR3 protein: CASTTGQGGTQYF; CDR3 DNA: TGTGCCAGCACCACGGGACAGGGCGGGACCCAGTACTTC
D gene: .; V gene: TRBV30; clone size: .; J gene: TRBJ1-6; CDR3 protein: CAWSVSGAPNSPLHF; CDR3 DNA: TGTGCCTGGAGTGTATCGGGGGCCCCGAATTCACCCCTCCACTTT
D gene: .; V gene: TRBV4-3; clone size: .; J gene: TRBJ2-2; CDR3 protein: CASSPGSARETGELFF; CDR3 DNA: TGCGCCAGCAGCCCCGGCTCAGCCAGGGAAACCGGGGAGCTGTTTTTT
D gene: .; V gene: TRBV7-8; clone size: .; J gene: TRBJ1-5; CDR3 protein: CASSPSGNQPQHF; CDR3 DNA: TGTGCCAGCAGCCCCTCCGGCAATCAGCCCCAGCATTTT
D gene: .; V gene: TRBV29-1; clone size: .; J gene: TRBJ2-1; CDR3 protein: CSVEQSSYNEQFF; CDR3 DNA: TGCAGCGTTGAACAGAGCTCCTACAATGAGCAGTTCTTC
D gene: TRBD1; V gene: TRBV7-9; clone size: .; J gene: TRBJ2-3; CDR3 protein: CASSLGGQGADTQCF; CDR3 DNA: TGTGCCAGCAGCTTAGGGGGGCAGGGGGCAGATACGCAGTGTTTT
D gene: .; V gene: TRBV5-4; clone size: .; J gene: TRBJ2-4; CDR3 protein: CASSLVGSALKNIQYF; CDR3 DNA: TGTGCCAGCAGCTTGGTGGGTAGCGCGCTGAAAAACATTCAGTACTTC
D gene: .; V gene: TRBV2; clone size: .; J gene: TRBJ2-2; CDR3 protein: CASRQTDATGELFF; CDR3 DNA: TGTGCCAGCAGGCAGACAGATGCTACCGGGGAGCTGTTTTTT
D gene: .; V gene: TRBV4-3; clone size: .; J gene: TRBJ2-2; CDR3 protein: CASSRQLELSGELFF; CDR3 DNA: TGCGCCAGCAGCCGACAACTAGAACTCTCCGGGGAGCTGTTTTTT
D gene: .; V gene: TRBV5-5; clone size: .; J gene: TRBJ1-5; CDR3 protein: CASSPYGGSDQPQHF; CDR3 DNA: TGTGCCAGCAGCCCCTATGGCGGGTCCGATCAGCCCCAGCATTTT
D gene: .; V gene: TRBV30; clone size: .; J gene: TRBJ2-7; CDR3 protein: CAWSAPPLYEQYF; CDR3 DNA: TGTGCCTGGAGTGCTCCGCCATTATACGAGCAGTACTTC
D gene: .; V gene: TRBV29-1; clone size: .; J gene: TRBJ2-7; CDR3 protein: CSVRWWPGTYEQYF; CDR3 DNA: TGCAGCGTACGCTGGTGGCCAGGTACCTACGAGCAGTACTTC
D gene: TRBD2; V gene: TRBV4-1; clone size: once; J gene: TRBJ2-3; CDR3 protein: CASSRGLAADTQYF; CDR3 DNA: TGCGCCAGCAGCCGAGGACTAGCGGCAGATACGCAGTATTTT
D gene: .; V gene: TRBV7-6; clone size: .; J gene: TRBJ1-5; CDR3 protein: CASSRRGNQPQHF; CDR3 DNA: TGTGCCAGCAGCCGCAGAGGGAATCAGCCCCAGCATTTT
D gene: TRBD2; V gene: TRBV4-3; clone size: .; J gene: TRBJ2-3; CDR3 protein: CASSQASGVGTDTQYF; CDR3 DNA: TGCGCCAGCAGCCAAGCCAGCGGGGTAGGCACAGATACGCAGTATTTT
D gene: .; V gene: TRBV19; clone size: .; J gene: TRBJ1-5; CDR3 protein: CASSIKWGQPQHF; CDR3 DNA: TGTGCCAGTAGTATTAAATGGGGACAACCCCAGCATTTT
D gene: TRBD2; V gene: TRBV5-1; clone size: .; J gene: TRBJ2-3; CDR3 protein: CASSLGSSGSSDTQYF; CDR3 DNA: TGCGCCAGCAGCTTGGGCTCTAGCGGGAGTTCGGATACGCAGTATTTT
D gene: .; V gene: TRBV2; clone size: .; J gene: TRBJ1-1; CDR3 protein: CASSPRWGTEAFF; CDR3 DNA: TGTGCCAGCAGTCCTCGGTGGGGCACTGAAGCTTTCTTT
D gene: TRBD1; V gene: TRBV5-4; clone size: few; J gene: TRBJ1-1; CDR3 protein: CASRLGGRTEAFF; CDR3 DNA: TGTGCCAGCAGACTAGGGGGCAGGACTGAAGCTTTCTTT
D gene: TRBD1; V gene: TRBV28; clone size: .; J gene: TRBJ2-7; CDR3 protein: CASSSTTTGGREQYF; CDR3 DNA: TGTGCCAGCAGTTCTACCACGACAGGGGGCAGGGAGCAGTACTTC
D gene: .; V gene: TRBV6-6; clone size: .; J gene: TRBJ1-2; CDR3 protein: CASSYSYLDYGYTF; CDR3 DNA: TGTGCCAGCAGTTACTCTTACCTGGACTATGGCTACACCTTC
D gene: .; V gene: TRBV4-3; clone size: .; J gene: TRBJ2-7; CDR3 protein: CASSQDWRGSSYEQYF; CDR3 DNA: TGCGCCAGCAGCCAAGATTGGAGGGGTAGTTCCTACGAGCAGTACTTC
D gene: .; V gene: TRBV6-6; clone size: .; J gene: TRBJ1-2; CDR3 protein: CASSSLQVNYGYTF; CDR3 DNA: TGTGCCAGCAGTAGCCTACAGGTTAACTATGGCTACACCTTC